One sample yielded the 17 T cell receptor beta chains listed below, sequenced in a study of neurological immune-mediated disorders. TCRdb passed the 5' RACE reads through MiXCR, listing each CDR3 protein once. There are around 100,000 distinct CDR3 sequences in the sample; 11% occur only once, and approximately 3.1% lies in the top ten. As for time point: longitudinal time-point 3. Sample: PBMCs. Receptor source: a female donor with HTLV-1-associated myelopathy (HAM/TSP).

This clonotype was found many times. CDR3 in DNA: TGTGCCAGCAGCCTTAGCAATCAGCCCCAGCATTTT. This encodes CASSLSNQPQHF. The rearrangement joins TRBV5-6 to TRBJ1-5; no clear D. The CDR3 loop spans 12 amino acids. V gave up 4 bases and J gave up 0 bases, with 2 bases separating them. CDR1 and CDR2 (germline): SGHDT, YYEEEE.

This clonotype came up many times. The V call is TRBV2, the J call TRBJ1-5, with D maybe TRBD1 (6 bases). V was pared by 6 bases and J by 4 bases, with 10 bases between. The germline CDR1 and CDR2 sequences are SNHLY and FYNNEI. This CDR3 region has 13 residues. Here the CDR3 reads CASSRGPNQPQHF. The CDR3 coding sequence is TGTGCCAGCAGCAGGGGACCAAATCAGCCCCAGCATTTT.

The chain links TRBV12-3 or TRBV12-4 to TRBJ2-1, with 11 bases that match TRBD1. V shed 6 bases and J 3 bases; nucleotides not matched to a gene: 4. This CDR3 has 15 amino acids. In DNA form, the CDR3 reads TGTGCCAGCAGCCCGGGACAGGGGGACTACAATGAGCAGTTCTTC. Its protein product is CASSPGQGDYNEQFF.

There are a few counts of this clonotype. The chain couples TRBV12-3 or TRBV12-4 to TRBJ1-1; D is possibly TRBD1 (5 bases). This CDR3 has 12 residues. V was cut by 10 bases and J by 4 bases, with 13 bases left in between. Here the CDR3 reads CATDSGGTEAFF. The DNA for the CDR3 is TGTGCCACCGATTCGGGGGGCACTGAAGCTTTCTTT.

This clonotype came up many times. CDR3 protein: CASSLGTSGGKLFF. In DNA, the CDR3 is TGTGCCAGCAGCTTAGGAACATCAGGAGGCAAACTGTTTTTT. The gene calls are TRBV7-9 and TRBJ1-4, with D unresolved. This CDR3 region has 14 residues. Germline CDR1 and CDR2: SEHNR and FQNEAQ (reference sequence). V lost 1 base and J lost 11, with 14 bases in between.

Ten or more counts support this clonotype. CDR3 region: CASNLRGGSTDTQYF. The CDR3 DNA reads TGTGCCAGCAACCTCCGCGGGGGGAGCACAGATACGCAGTATTTT. This chain connects TRBV7-2 to TRBJ2-3, with 8 bases lining up with TRBD2. The CDR3 totals 15 residues. With 7 bases clipped from V and 0 bases from J, the junction kept 6 bases outside the gene matches. Germline loops: CDR1 SGHTA, CDR2 FQGNSA.

In its sample, this clonotype was seen many times. The chain has TRBV5-5 and TRBJ2-2; possibly TRBD1 or TRBD2 for D (5 bases each). Germline values: CDR1 SGHKS, CDR2 YYEKEE (reference sequence). The CDR3 runs to 16 residues. The V gene lost 3 bases and the J gene lost 1 base, with 13 bases spanning the gap. CDR3 region: CASSWDRTRNTGELFF. CDR3 DNA: TGTGCCAGCAGCTGGGACCGGACACGGAACACCGGGGAGCTGTTTTTT.

The sample holds one count of this clonotype. The chain couples TRBV10-3 to TRBJ2-6; tentative D call: TRBD2 (5 bases). In germline, CDR1 is ENHRY, CDR2 SYGVKD. Trimming pared 6 bases from V and 2 bases from J, leaving 14 bases between. The CDR3 length is 16 residues. DNA of the CDR3: TGTGCCATCAGGACCCTCGCGGGCCCTGGGGCCAACGTCCTGACTTTC. It encodes CAIRTLAGPGANVLTF.

This clonotype appeared many times. The gene calls are TRBV28 and TRBJ2-2, with a tentative D call TRBD1 (6 bases). The CDR3 is 14 amino acids. Trimming took off 5 bases at V and 5 bases at J, with 12 bases between the two ends. Germline CDR1 and CDR2: MDHEN and SYDVKM. CDR3 nucleotides: TGTGCCAGCAGTCAACAGGGAATAACCGGGGAGCTGTTTTTT. Amino acids: CASSQQGITGELFF.

This clonotype was counted ten times or more. The chain couples TRBV10-3 to TRBJ2-1; 10 bases are a match to TRBD2. J lost 4 bases, V lost 0 bases, and 9 bases had no gene match. The CDR3 has 18 amino acids. Germline CDR1 reads ENHRY; CDR2 reads SYGVKD. The CDR3 nucleotides read TGTGCCATCAGTGAGTCGGTAATAGCGGGGGGCCAGTACAATGAGCAGTTCTTC. This encodes CAISESVIAGGQYNEQFF.

This clonotype has ten or more counts. The CDR3 sequence is CSASLKTGYTGELFF. DNA of the CDR3: TGCAGTGCTAGCCTTAAGACAGGGTACACCGGGGAGCTGTTTTTT. This chain links TRBV20-1 with TRBJ2-2; 7 nucleotides line up with TRBD1. After removal of 3 bases from V and 3 bases from J, the junction contained 7 bases not matched to a gene. CDR1 and CDR2 from the germline V gene are DFQATT and SNEGSKA (reference sequence). The CDR3 loop spans 15 amino acids.

This clonotype has ten or more counts. V and J are TRBV24-1 and TRBJ2-3, with D possibly TRBD1 on 5 matching bases. CDR3 length equals 15 residues. Deletions cut 10 bases from V and 2 bases from J, with 18 bases between. Looked up from germline, CDR1 is KGHDR and CDR2 is SFDVKD. In DNA form, the CDR3 reads TGTGCCACTAGCCATCGAGACAGCCCCACAGATACGCAGTATTTT. It is translated as CATSHRDSPTDTQYF.

Of note for this clonotype: This may be a read error: a much more frequent sequence differs by one nucleotide. The chain carries TRBV10-1 and TRBJ2-3; TRBD2 matches at 13 bases. Unmatched junction bases numbered 4, after V lost 2 bases and J lost 5 bases. CDR1 and CDR2 from the germline V gene are WNHNN and SYGVQD (reference sequence). The CDR3 has 16 amino acids. The CDR3 coding sequence is TGCGCCAGCAGTGAGACTAGCGGGGGGGAGCTAGATACGCAGTATTTT. Translated: CASSETSGGELDTQYF.

This clonotype was recorded at least ten times. This chain joins TRBV5-1 and TRBJ2-7; 8 bases align to TRBD2. This CDR3 contains 13 residues. Looked up from germline, CDR1 is SGHRS and CDR2 is YFSETQ. J lost 4 bases, V lost 7 bases, and 7 bases had no gene match. In DNA, the CDR3 is TGCGCCAGCTCCCCGGGACTAGAGTACGAGCAGTACTTC. Amino acids: CASSPGLEYEQYF.

This clonotype was counted at least ten times. The chain links TRBV12-3 or TRBV12-4 to TRBJ2-7, with D maybe TRBD1 (6 bases). Trimming took off 9 bases at V and 2 bases at J, with 11 bases between the two ends. The CDR3 contains 12 residues. This CDR3 reads CASAQGPYEQYF. In nucleotides, the CDR3 is TGTGCCAGTGCACAGGGTCCCTACGAGCAGTACTTC.

This clonotype was seen many times. The chain combines TRBV5-5 with TRBJ2-2; D gene unclear. V was shortened by 0 bases and J by 4 bases, with 10 bases between the two germline ends. CDR1 is SGHKS, CDR2 YYEKEE, per germline (reference sequence). The CDR3 extends over 15 amino acids. The CDR3 sequence is CASSLDGEVTGELFF. The CDR3 DNA reads as TGTGCCAGCAGCTTGGATGGGGAAGTCACCGGGGAGCTGTTTTTT.

This clonotype was counted ten times or more. CDR3 sequence reads: CASSSLTGSTNEKLFF. The CDR3 DNA reads TGCGCCAGCAGCTCGTTGACAGGGTCAACTAATGAAAAACTGTTTTTT. The V and J genes are TRBV5-1 and TRBJ1-4, with 7 bases fitting TRBD1. CDR1 is SGHRS and CDR2 is YFSETQ in the germline V gene. V lost 3 bases, J lost 0 bases, and 5 bases stayed unmatched. This CDR3 is built from 16 residues.